Below are 30 T cell receptor beta chains sequenced from a single sample in a study of blood T cell repertoires in COVID-19. Sequencing used immunoSEQ multiplex PCR; TCRdb keeps in-frame clones, though not all of them. The sample gives roughly 150,000 clones, 75% to 85% of which show up once; around 6.7% is in the top ten. The sample comprised peripheral blood. The receptors were sampled from a woman in her forties or fifties in a cohort sampled during active or convalescent COVID-19.

V and J are TRBV15 and TRBJ1-5, with D maybe TRBD1 (6 bases). Germline assignment: CDR1 LNHNV and CDR2 YYDKDF (reference sequence). CDR3 length equals 15 residues. V was shortened by 1 base and J by 5 bases, with 12 bases between the two germline ends. In nucleotides, the CDR3 is TGTGCCACCAGCAGAGGTAAACAGGGAGATCAGCCCCAGCATTTT. It specifies CATSRGKQGDQPQHF.

The chain has TRBV5-1 and TRBJ1-3; D is unresolved. Germline CDR1 and CDR2: SGHRS and YFSETQ. The V end was cut by 4 bases, the J end by 4 bases, with 12 bases between. The CDR3 totals 14 residues. CDR3 sequence: CASSNGLQGNTIYF. The CDR3 DNA follows: TGCGCCAGCAGCAACGGACTACAAGGAAACACCATATATTTT.

The rearrangement joins TRBV4-3 to TRBJ1-2, with 7 bases matching TRBD1. The germline V gene encodes CDR1 LGHNA and CDR2 YSLEER. Trimming removed 1 base from V and 4 bases from J; junction bases left unmatched: 0. The length of the CDR3 is 13 residues. The CDR3 protein is CASSQGQGYGYTF. CDR3 in DNA: TGCGCCAGCAGCCAAGGACAGGGCTATGGCTACACCTTC.

The J gene is TRBJ1-2, the V gene TRBV7-9; the match to TRBD1 covers 8 bases. The trim removed 2 bases at V and 8 bases at J, leaving 7 bases unmatched. This CDR3 has 14 residues. The germline V gene encodes CDR1 SEHNR and CDR2 FQNEAQ (reference sequence). CDR3 sequence (DNA): TGTGCCAGCAGCTTAATAGGACAGGGTGGCGGCTACACCTTC. It codes for CASSLIGQGGGYTF.

The chain uses TRBV5-4 and TRBJ2-7; TRBD1 might be the D (5 bases). The CDR3 extends over 16 amino acids. V gave up 0 bases and J gave up 1 base, with 14 bases separating them. The V gene's germline CDR1 is SGHNT and CDR2 YYREEE (reference sequence). The CDR3 nucleotides are TGTGCCAGCAGCTTGGCGAAGGGGTTAGGATCCTACGAGCAGTACTTC. Translation gives CASSLAKGLGSYEQYF.

V usage is TRBV18 and J usage is TRBJ2-4, with 7 bases matching TRBD1. The trim removed 3 bases at V and 2 bases at J, leaving 10 bases unmatched. In germline, CDR1 is KGHSH, CDR2 LQKENI. The CDR3 runs 17 residues. The CDR3, as DNA: TGTGCCAGCTCACCCCCAACCCTGACAGGGTCCAAAAACATTCAGTACTTC. Amino acid sequence: CASSPPTLTGSKNIQYF.

The chain employs TRBV7-9 and TRBJ1-2, with a possible D match to TRBD1 (5 bases). Trimming stripped 5 bases from V and 2 bases from J, with 12 bases between. CDR3 length: 14 amino acids. Germline V gives CDR1 SEHNR, CDR2 FQNEAQ (reference sequence). CDR3 sequence (DNA): TGTGCCAGCAGCCCAGTCTCAGGGAACTATGGCTACACCTTC. Its translation: CASSPVSGNYGYTF.

The chain has TRBV10-1 and TRBJ2-3; 11 bases line up with TRBD2. CDR1 and CDR2 from the germline V gene are WNHNN and SYGVQD (reference sequence). Unmatched junction bases numbered 4, after V lost 8 bases and J lost 3 bases. CDR3 length equals 14 residues. Written as DNA, the CDR3 is TGCGCCAGCGGTACTAGCGGGGGAACAGATACGCAGTATTTT. It is translated as CASGTSGGTDTQYF.

The rearrangement links TRBV7-2 to TRBJ1-2; 8 bases match TRBD1. The CDR3 loop spans 16 amino acids. In germline, CDR1 is SGHTA, CDR2 FQGNSA. The V and J ends lost 1 base and 0 bases, in that order; junction bases with no gene match: 4. The CDR3 is CASSLGTGTSNYGYTF. In nucleotides, the CDR3 is TGTGCCAGCAGCTTAGGGACAGGGACCTCTAACTATGGCTACACCTTC.

The chain joins TRBV5-3 to TRBJ2-7; no clear D gene. TRBV5-3 is reported as an ORF; its role is uncertain. Trimming took off 4 bases at V and 0 bases at J, with 11 bases between the two ends. This CDR3 is built from 14 residues. The DNA of the CDR3 is TGTGCCAGAAGCCCCCGAGTAGCCTCCTACGAGCAGTACTTC. Its protein is CARSPRVASYEQYF.

The sample holds a few counts of this clone. The chain recombines TRBV13 with TRBJ1-1; weak D call: TRBD1 (5 bases). The germline V and J ends were trimmed by 5 bases and 4 bases, with 14 bases remaining between them. The CDR3 loop spans 14 amino acids. The V gene's germline CDR1 is PRHDT and CDR2 FYEKMQ (reference sequence). The CDR3 loop reads CASSTLTGGTEAFF. CDR3 nucleotides: TGTGCCAGCAGCACACTAACCGGGGGCACTGAAGCTTTCTTT. The whole variable domain, remainder taken from reference TRBV13 and TRBJ1-1, is AAGVIQSPRHLIKEKRETATLKCYPIPRHDTVYWYQQGPGQDPQFLISFYEKMQSDKGSIPDRFSAQQFSDYHSELNMSSLELGDSALYFCASSTLTGGTEAFFGQGTRLTVV.

The gene calls are TRBV7-3 and TRBJ2-1; no clear D. Germline assignment: CDR1 SGHTA and CDR2 FQGTGA. Trimming took off 5 bases at V and 0 bases at J, with 8 bases between the two ends. The CDR3 has 14 amino acids. The CDR3 DNA sequence: TGTGCCAGCAGCAGTAAGCCCTCCTACAATGAGCAGTTCTTC. Translated, it gives CASSSKPSYNEQFF. Full variable domain (rest looked up from reference TRBV7-3 and TRBJ2-1): GAGVSQTPSNKVTEKGKYVELRCDPISGHTALYWYRQSLGQGPEFLIYFQGTGAADDSGLPNDRFFAVRPEGSVSTLKIQRTERGDSAVYLCASSSKPSYNEQFFGPGTRLTVL.

The CDR3 DNA sequence: TGTGCCAGCAGTAAGAGCCGACAGTCGAACAATCAGCCCCAGCATTTT. It yields the protein CASSKSRQSNNQPQHF. The chain is built from TRBV6-6 and TRBJ1-5, with TRBD1 as a possible D gene (5 bases). Germline V gene lookup returns CDR1 MNHNY and CDR2 SVGAGI (reference sequence). V lost 5 bases, J lost 3 bases, and 17 bases lay in between. This CDR3 region has 16 residues.

The genes are TRBV6-5 and TRBJ1-2; D uncertain. This CDR3 region has 16 residues. CDR1 is MNHEY, CDR2 SVGAGI, per germline. The V gene lost 3 bases and the J gene lost 8 bases, with 22 bases spanning the gap. CDR3 residues: CASSYRKHGSSFGYTF. The CDR3 coding sequence is TGTGCCAGCAGTTATCGAAAACACGGGTCTAGTTTCGGCTACACCTTC.

The chain employs TRBV11-3 and TRBJ1-1; D unclear. Trimming cost V 4 bases and J 1 base, with 10 bases left between them. CDR1 and CDR2 (germline): SGHNT, YENEEA. There are 14 residues in the CDR3. CDR3 nucleotides: TGTGCCAGCAGCTCCAACACGGGGAACACTGAAGCTTTCTTT. Translated, it gives CASSSNTGNTEAFF.

The chain links TRBV10-3 to TRBJ2-3; D is possibly TRBD2 (7 bases). CDR1 and CDR2 from the germline V gene are ENHRY and SYGVKD. Deletions cut 8 bases from V and 5 bases from J, with 14 bases between. This CDR3 has 13 residues. The CDR3 DNA reads as TGTGCCATCTTGGCGGGGGCTGAAGATACGCAGTATTTT. It is translated as CAILAGAEDTQYF.

This rearrangement joins TRBV6-6 to TRBJ1-3, with TRBD1 matching over 7 bases. This CDR3 comprises 15 residues. V gave up 10 bases and J gave up 4 bases; unmatched junction bases: 13. The V gene's germline CDR1 is MNHNY and CDR2 SVGAGI (reference sequence). CDR3 nucleotide sequence: TGTGCCACCCGACCGGGGCAGACAGGGGGAAACACCATATATTTT. Amino acid sequence: CATRPGQTGGNTIYF.

The chain recombines TRBV6-5 with TRBJ2-1; 10 positions match TRBD1. Per germline, CDR1 MNHEY and CDR2 SVGAGI. J was trimmed by 5 bases and V by 7 bases; bases with no gene match: 5. This CDR3 comprises 14 residues. CDR3 nucleotides: TGTGCCAGCAACCCGGGACAGGGGCACAATGAGCAGTTCTTC. Its translation is CASNPGQGHNEQFF.

The chain is built from TRBV15 and TRBJ1-2; no reliable D call. The CDR3 consists of 15 residues. Looked up from germline, CDR1 is LNHNV and CDR2 is YYDKDF (reference sequence). Trimming stripped 3 bases from V and 2 bases from J, with 13 bases between. DNA for the CDR3: TGTGCCACCAGCAGGCCCTCAAAGCGAAACTATGGCTACACCTTC. Its translation is CATSRPSKRNYGYTF.

The chain joins TRBV7-9 to TRBJ2-7; 10 nucleotides align to TRBD1. In germline, CDR1 is SEHNR, CDR2 FQNEAQ (reference sequence). This CDR3 contains 15 residues. Germline trimming cut 5 bases from V and 4 bases from J; bases unmatched to any gene: 8. Here the CDR3 reads CASSGPGQGNYEQYF. The CDR3 region has the DNA TGTGCCAGCAGCGGACCGGGACAGGGGAATTACGAGCAGTACTTC.

The sample holds one count of this clone. The chain carries TRBV29-1 and TRBJ1-3, with D uncertain. This CDR3 comprises 12 residues. Germline CDR1 and CDR2: SQVTM and ANQGSEA. Trimming took off 6 bases at V and 0 bases at J, with 6 bases between the two ends. The DNA of the CDR3 is TGCAGCGTCGAGAGCTCTGGAAACACCATATATTTT. This gives the protein CSVESSGNTIYF.

The chain has TRBV6-4 and TRBJ2-3; 9 bases fit TRBD2. Germline CDR1 reads MRHNA; CDR2 reads SNTAGT. The CDR3 totals 17 residues. V dropped 3 bases and J dropped 6; count of bases not matched to a gene: 13. The CDR3 reads CASSEGPQAGGRDTQYF. For the CDR3, the DNA is TGTGCCAGCAGTGAAGGCCCCCAGGCGGGGGGGCGGGATACGCAGTATTTT.

V is TRBV11-2 and J is TRBJ2-7; D is unresolved. This CDR3 spans 13 amino acids. Germline CDR1 is SGHAT and CDR2 is FQNNGV. Between the trimmed V and J ends, which lost 0 bases and 1 base, there was a span of 4 bases. CDR3 in amino acids: CASSLDGSYEQYF. The CDR3, as DNA: TGTGCCAGCAGCTTAGACGGGTCCTACGAGCAGTACTTC.

V gene TRBV14 combines with J gene TRBJ2-5; the D is unclear. CDR1 and CDR2 from the germline V gene are SGHDN and FVKESK. V lost 1 base and J lost 7, with 7 bases in between. This CDR3 has 12 residues. The CDR3 nucleotides read TGTGCCAGCAGCCAAGGGGCGTGGACCCAGTACTTC. Its translation is CASSQGAWTQYF.

The rearrangement links TRBV12-3 or TRBV12-4 to TRBJ2-3, with D unclear. V was clipped by 5 bases and J by 2 bases, with 8 bases between them. The CDR3 loop spans 13 amino acids. CDR3: CASSIDITDTQYF. DNA for the CDR3: TGTGCCAGCAGTATAGATATCACAGATACGCAGTATTTT.

The chain recombines TRBV7-6 with TRBJ2-1; possibly TRBD2 for D (6 bases). CDR1 and CDR2 (germline): SGHVS, FNYEAQ. Trimming pared 1 base from V and 9 bases from J, leaving 10 bases between. The CDR3 is 13 residues long. CDR3 bases: TGTGCCAGCAGCTTAGGCGGGGTTACTGAGCAGTTCTTC. This translates into CASSLGGVTEQFF.

This clone was seen just once. The chain links TRBV6-6 to TRBJ1-3; D not resolved. CDR1 and CDR2 (germline): MNHNY, SVGAGI (reference sequence). V shed 6 bases and J shed 2 bases, with 5 bases lying between them. The CDR3 loop spans 12 amino acids. This CDR3 reads CASSSPGNTIYF. CDR3 bases: TGTGCCAGCAGCTCCCCTGGAAACACCATATATTTT.

This chain links TRBV7-2 with TRBJ2-2; 8 bases line up with TRBD2. With V trimmed by 7 bases and J by 5 bases, 6 bases remained unmatched. There are 14 residues in the CDR3. Germline CDR1 is SGHTA and CDR2 is FQGNSA. For the CDR3, the DNA is TGTGCCAGCACCACGGGGGGGCGGACCGGGGAGCTGTTTTTT. Encoded protein: CASTTGGRTGELFF.

This clone was picked up one time. The chain employs TRBV5-1 and TRBJ1-1; 7 nucleotides match TRBD1. V trimming: 2 bases; J trimming: 8 bases; junction bases outside the gene matches: 9. CDR1 SGHRS and CDR2 YFSETQ come from the germline V gene. The CDR3 is made up of 14 amino acids. CDR3 amino acids: CASSFVDRDAEAFF. CDR3 coding DNA: TGCGCCAGCAGCTTCGTCGACAGGGATGCCGAAGCTTTCTTT.

The chain joins TRBV29-1 to TRBJ1-1, with D hard to call. Germline V gene sequence: CDR1 SQVTM, CDR2 ANQGSEA. V lost 3 bases, J lost 1 base, and 9 bases lay in between. This CDR3 contains 13 residues. Here the CDR3 DNA reads TGCAGCGTTGACAACGGAGAGAACACTGAAGCTTTCTTT. Translation gives CSVDNGENTEAFF.